This passage covers 24 T cell receptor beta chains from one sample sequenced in a study of cytomegalovirus exposure and HLA in healthy donors. PCR employed 60 Vbeta and 13 Jbeta primers. Some clones are missing from TCRdb's copy, which holds only in-frame ones; the method was immunoSEQ multiplex PCR. The data hold more than 110,000 clones, with roughly 10% observed a single time. Sequenced material: PBMCs. The origin of the receptors is a man aged 45-65 years in good health and CMV-seronegative.

This clone has more than one count but fewer than ten. The chain is built from TRBV30 and TRBJ2-7, with D possibly TRBD2 on 6 matching bases. V was cut by 0 bases and J by 2 bases, with 11 bases left in between. The CDR3 totals 14 residues. The germline V gene has CDR1 GTSNPN and CDR2 SVGIG (reference sequence). The CDR3 DNA follows: TGTGCCTGGAGTGTTGGAGGGCCGGCCTACGAGCAGTACTTC. It is translated as CAWSVGGPAYEQYF. The full variable domain, its missing parts supplied by reference TRBV30 and TRBJ2-7, is SQTIHQWPATLVQPVGSPLSLECTVEGTSNPNLYWYRQAAGRGLQLLFYSVGIGQISSEVPQNLSASRPQDRQFILSSKKLLLSDSGFYLCAWSVGGPAYEQYFGPGTRLTVT.

The V gene is TRBV4-2, the J gene TRBJ2-5; tentatively, D is TRBD2 (5 bases). The CDR3 covers 15 residues. Germline lookup yields CDR1 LGHNA and CDR2 YNFKEQ. Between the trimmed V and J ends, which lost 1 base and 3 bases, there was a span of 12 bases. The CDR3 region has the DNA TGTGCCAGCAGCCAAGCTGGAGGCGTTGAAGAGACCCAGTACTTC. Its protein product is CASSQAGGVEETQYF.

This sequence joins TRBV25-1 and TRBJ2-1, with a tentative D call TRBD1 (6 bases). The CDR3 is made up of 16 amino acids. CDR1 MGHDK and CDR2 SYGVNS come from the germline V gene. V lost 4 bases and J lost 6, with 19 bases in between. CDR3 loop: CASSVGGFRGPNEQFF. The CDR3 DNA sequence: TGTGCCAGCAGTGTAGGGGGATTCCGGGGTCCCAATGAGCAGTTCTTC.

There are a few counts of this clone. This chain uses TRBV6-1 with TRBJ2-5, with D maybe TRBD2 (6 bases). The CDR3 totals 17 residues. V shed 1 base and J shed 5 bases, with 20 bases lying between them. CDR1 MNHNS and CDR2 SASEGT come from the germline V gene. In DNA form, the CDR3 reads TGTGCCAGCAGTGAAGTCGGTCGGGAGTATGCCCAGGAGACCCAGTACTTC. This gives the protein CASSEVGREYAQETQYF.

The genes are TRBV4-1 and TRBJ2-1; 7 nucleotides agree with TRBD2. The CDR3 is made up of 15 amino acids. The germline CDR1 and CDR2 sequences are MGHRA and YSYEKL. With 1 base clipped from V and 8 bases from J, the junction kept 8 bases outside the gene matches. CDR3 in DNA: TGCGCCAGCAGCCAAGGGCTGACTAGCACTTATGAGCAGTTCTTC. Amino acids: CASSQGLTSTYEQFF.

The rearrangement uses TRBV19 and TRBJ1-1; D is undetermined. V lost 2 bases, J lost 1 base, and 14 bases lay in between. Germline-derived CDR1 and CDR2 are LNHDA and SQIVND (reference sequence). CDR3 length equals 16 residues. The CDR3 DNA reads as TGTGCCAGTAGTATACACCCCAATACACAGAACACTGAAGCTTTCTTT. Translation: CASSIHPNTQNTEAFF.

The gene calls are TRBV29-1 and TRBJ1-2; D is possibly TRBD1 (5 bases). Per the germline V gene, CDR1 is SQVTM and CDR2 is ANQGSEA. Trimming pared 4 bases from V and 2 bases from J, leaving 11 bases between. The CDR3 spans 13 residues. This CDR3 is CSVGSRGNYGYTF. In DNA form, the CDR3 reads TGCAGCGTTGGTAGCCGGGGGAACTATGGCTACACCTTC.

The chain has TRBV7-3 and TRBJ2-1; D is unresolved. This CDR3 has 15 residues. V lost 2 bases, J lost 3 bases, and 11 bases lay in between. Germline CDR1 and CDR2: SGHTA and FQGTGA. The CDR3 loop is CASSLEVQSYNEQFF. The CDR3 region has the DNA TGTGCCAGCAGCTTAGAGGTCCAGAGCTACAATGAGCAGTTCTTC.

This clone was counted only a few times. This sequence joins TRBV28 and TRBJ2-1; tentative D call: TRBD1 (6 bases). V shed 6 bases and J shed 2 bases, with 11 bases lying between them. There are 14 residues in the CDR3. CDR1 MDHEN and CDR2 SYDVKM come from the germline V gene. Written as DNA, the CDR3 is TGTGCCAGCAGACCCAGGGGCACCTACAATGAGCAGTTCTTC. Protein sequence: CASRPRGTYNEQFF.

This clone was found a few times. This chain uses TRBV6-1 with TRBJ2-5; 7 nucleotides align to TRBD1. CDR1 and CDR2 (germline): MNHNS, SASEGT. This CDR3 region has 14 residues. V trimming: 4 bases; J trimming: 1 base; junction bases outside the gene matches: 3. The CDR3 nucleotides are TGTGCCAGCAGTGTTGGGGACAGCCAAGAGACCCAGTACTTC. This codes for CASSVGDSQETQYF.

This clone has a handful of counts. The chain is built from TRBV28 and TRBJ1-5; weak D call: TRBD1 (5 bases). Germline CDR1 MDHEN, CDR2 SYDVKM. The CDR3 spans 15 residues. Trimming removed 6 bases at V and 7 bases at J, with 19 bases between. CDR3 in amino acids: CASSGRGGRRQPQHF. The CDR3 DNA reads TGTGCCAGCAGCGGGCGGGGGGGTAGGAGGCAGCCCCAGCATTTT. The full variable domain, its missing parts supplied by reference TRBV28 and TRBJ1-5, is DVKVTQSSRYLVKRTGEKVFLECVQDMDHENMFWYRQDPGLGLRLIYFSYDVKMKEKGDIPEGYSVSREKKERFSLILESASTNQTSMYLCASSGRGGRRQPQHFGDGTRLSIL.

The gene calls are TRBV27 and TRBJ1-2; 11 nucleotides align to TRBD1. The CDR3 extends over 15 amino acids. With V trimmed by 5 bases and J by 8 bases, 10 bases remained unmatched. Germline V gene sequence: CDR1 MNHEY, CDR2 SMNVEV (reference sequence). The CDR3 region is CASSPRTGGAGGYTF. Here the CDR3 DNA reads TGTGCCAGCAGTCCCCGGACAGGGGGCGCGGGAGGCTACACCTTC.

About this clone itself: Other DNA sequences in this specimen translate into the identical CDR3. The chain combines TRBV13 with TRBJ2-1, with 11 nucleotides matching TRBD2. Germline V gene sequence: CDR1 PRHDT, CDR2 FYEKMQ (reference sequence). With V trimmed by 8 bases and J by 3 bases, 9 bases remained unmatched. The CDR3 runs 16 residues. CDR3 region: CASASRLAGFYNEQFF. CDR3 nucleotide sequence: TGTGCCAGCGCTTCCCGACTAGCGGGATTCTACAATGAGCAGTTCTTC.

The chain employs TRBV11-2 and TRBJ1-1, with 10 nucleotides matching TRBD1. The CDR3 is made up of 16 amino acids. V shed 0 bases and J 4 bases; nucleotides not matched to a gene: 5. Germline-derived CDR1 and CDR2 are SGHAT and FQNNGV. The CDR3 region has the DNA TGTGCCAGCAGCTTAGATTCCGGGACAGGGGTCACTGAAGCTTTCTTT. Amino acids: CASSLDSGTGVTEAFF.

This chain links TRBV28 with TRBJ2-1; 7 nucleotides line up with TRBD1. With 5 bases clipped from V and 2 bases from J, the junction kept 6 bases outside the gene matches. In germline, CDR1 is MDHEN, CDR2 SYDVKM. This CDR3 has 15 residues. The CDR3 sequence: CASSPNRGPYNEQFF. Written as DNA, the CDR3 is TGTGCCAGCAGTCCAAACAGGGGCCCCTACAATGAGCAGTTCTTC. The full variable domain, its missing parts supplied by reference TRBV28 and TRBJ2-1, is DVKVTQSSRYLVKRTGEKVFLECVQDMDHENMFWYRQDPGLGLRLIYFSYDVKMKEKGDIPEGYSVSREKKERFSLILESASTNQTSMYLCASSPNRGPYNEQFFGPGTRLTVL.

This rearrangement joins TRBV7-9 to TRBJ1-1; TRBD1 agrees at 7 bases. The junction had 12 bases not matched to a gene; V was cut back by 6 bases and J by 8 bases. Germline V CDR1 and CDR2: SEHNR, FQNEAQ (reference sequence). The CDR3 has 14 amino acids. Here the CDR3 reads CASSKGDRAKEAFF. In DNA form, the CDR3 reads TGTGCCAGCAGTAAAGGCGACAGGGCCAAGGAAGCTTTCTTT.

This chain links TRBV5-1 with TRBJ2-2; the match to TRBD2 covers 11 bases. CDR3 length: 16 amino acids. Losses at the gene ends were 4 bases for V and 3 bases for J; bases not matched to a gene: 5. The germline CDR1 and CDR2 sequences are SGHRS and YFSETQ. This CDR3 reads CASSIGTSGDTGELFF. The CDR3 DNA reads TGCGCCAGCAGCATAGGGACTAGCGGTGACACCGGGGAGCTGTTTTTT.

The J gene is TRBJ2-5, the V gene TRBV5-1; 9 bases line up with TRBD1. Germline CDR1 and CDR2: SGHRS and YFSETQ. The CDR3 has 15 amino acids. Unmatched junction bases numbered 13, after V lost 1 base and J lost 12 bases. CDR3 loop: CASSLMGQGGPAEYF. CDR3 in DNA: TGCGCCAGCAGCTTGATGGGACAGGGAGGTCCGGCTGAGTACTTC.

The V and J genes are TRBV19 and TRBJ1-1, with D possibly being TRBD1 (6 bases). The CDR3 is 17 residues long. V lost 6 bases to trimming and J lost 3 bases, with 23 bases between them. Germline V gene sequence: CDR1 LNHDA, CDR2 SQIVND (reference sequence). CDR3 nucleotides: TGTGCCAGTAGCGATCCCTTCAGAGGGGGATTATACACTGAAGCTTTCTTT. It specifies CASSDPFRGGLYTEAFF.

This clone has more than one count but fewer than ten. V is TRBV11-2 and J is TRBJ2-7, with 7 bases that match TRBD1. This CDR3 is built from 17 residues. CDR1 is SGHAT, CDR2 FQNNGV, per germline. Germline trimming cut 2 bases from V and 3 bases from J; bases unmatched to any gene: 13. CDR3 DNA sequence: TGTGCCAGCAGCTTACGTGTGAACCGGGACAGAAACTACGAGCAGTACTTC. Its protein product is CASSLRVNRDRNYEQYF.

This clone was picked up a small number of times. The V and J genes are TRBV25-1 and TRBJ1-2; D is unclear. CDR3 length equals 10 residues. Germline values: CDR1 MGHDK, CDR2 SYGVNS. V was cut by 10 bases and J by 3 bases, with 6 bases left in between. CDR3 region: CATGDYGYTF. Written as DNA, the CDR3 is TGTGCCACAGGCGACTATGGCTACACCTTC.

The chain employs TRBV10-3 and TRBJ2-3; perhaps TRBD2 as D (6 bases). V lost 4 bases to trimming and J lost 7 bases, with 12 bases between them. Germline CDR1 and CDR2: ENHRY and SYGVKD. The CDR3 contains 13 residues. CDR3 loop: CAISGGVRNTQYF. As DNA, the CDR3 is TGTGCCATCAGTGGGGGGGTAAGAAATACGCAGTATTTT.

This clone was recorded a few times. The chain links TRBV6-6 to TRBJ1-4; 9 nucleotides line up with TRBD1. Germline V CDR1 and CDR2: MNHNY, SVGAGI (reference sequence). V was pared by 2 bases and J by 8 bases, with 9 bases of the junction left unmatched. The CDR3 loop spans 16 amino acids. This CDR3 reads CASSYAPGQGWEKLFF. The CDR3 coding sequence is TGTGCCAGCAGTTACGCCCCGGGACAGGGCTGGGAAAAACTGTTTTTT.

For this clone: In the same sample, other DNA sequences code for this CDR3. J is TRBJ2-7 and V is TRBV5-1; D not resolved. Germline CDR1 and CDR2: SGHRS and YFSETQ. V was trimmed by 2 bases and J by 4 bases, leaving 10 bases between them. The CDR3 has 13 residues. DNA of the CDR3: TGCGCCAGCAGCTTAGTCGCGAGTTACGAGCAGTACTTC. It is translated as CASSLVASYEQYF.